These T cell receptor beta chains were read from a single sample in a study of cytomegalovirus exposure and HLA in healthy donors. The repertoire was sequenced with immunoSEQ multiplex PCR; TCRdb's copy has only in-frame clones and lacks some. The sample contains 150,000 to 200,000 clones, around three quarters of which appear only once. Sequencing was done on a sample of PBMCs. The receptors stem from a woman in her thirties or forties in good health and CMV-seronegative. CDR3s include the opening cysteine and the closing phenylalanine or tryptophan.

V	J	CDR3
TRBV7-2	TRBJ2-5	CASSFTGQGWETQYF
TRBV5-1	TRBJ1-2	CASSPKTGGTMAYTF
TRBV10-3	TRBJ2-5	CAISESGGAKETQYF
TRBV2	TRBJ1-6	CASVFSSYNSPLHF
TRBV2	TRBJ1-1	CASEGRTGRNTEAFF
TRBV2	TRBJ2-5	CASSPERGGRETQYF
TRBV27	TRBJ2-7	CASMPAPGQGSYEQYF
TRBV18	TRBJ2-7	CASSPLGTGGGDEQYF
TRBV14	TRBJ2-3	CASSRGASGGLKPSTDTQYF
TRBV7-3	TRBJ1-2	CASSFKTQVNYGYTF
TRBV29-1	TRBJ2-7	CSVGGAPYEQYF
TRBV12-5	TRBJ2-5	CASGLSGGQETQYF
TRBV7-2	TRBJ2-7	CASSHSPDRARYF
TRBV5-1	TRBJ2-1	CASRKASGGLRNEQFF
TRBV7-6	TRBJ2-1	CASSLAQINEQFF
TRBV4-1	TRBJ2-7	CASSQVTSGAYEQYF
TRBV6-6	TRBJ1-2	CASSLDRGRVHGYTF
TRBV4-1	TRBJ1-4	CASSLPRTRTNEKLFF
TRBV14	TRBJ2-1	CASSQAVGLAGAMGQFF
TRBV6-5	TRBJ1-5	CASSSDWGPQHF
TRBV2	TRBJ2-1	CASGGVWNEQFF
TRBV28	TRBJ2-3	CASSSSGDTDTQYF
TRBV5-1	TRBJ1-2	CASSLASGAFGYTF
TRBV6-1	TRBJ2-1	CASGLAEYNEQFF
TRBV7-8	TRBJ2-1	CASSLGLERYNEQFF
TRBV9	TRBJ1-3	CASSAQDSGQGNTIYF
TRBV19	TRBJ1-5	CASLRDYGNQPQHF
TRBV7-8	TRBJ2-3	CASTPLPNTDTQYF
TRBV27	TRBJ2-2	CASSLSPGTNTGELFF
TRBV5-1	TRBJ1-5	CASSLDRYQPQHF
TRBV7-6	TRBJ1-2	CASSFAPTGGKGYTF
TRBV5-4	TRBJ2-7	CASSLIARELPHEQYF
TRBV5-1	TRBJ1-3	CASSLGWGGEGNTIYF
TRBV5-1	TRBJ2-1	CASEETGTSGAPNEQFF
TRBV19	TRBJ1-6	CASSNYGTVYNSPLHF
TRBV5-1	TRBJ1-2	CASSLAAGGRDYGYTF
TRBV6-5	TRBJ1-2	CASSAGSNYGYTF
TRBV4-2	TRBJ2-7	CASSQERLAYEQYF
TRBV7-6	TRBJ1-6	CASSPTGNNSPLHF
TRBV4-1	TRBJ1-1	CASSQEYMSEAFF
TRBV29-1	TRBJ1-2	CSVTLGGRGYTF
TRBV5-1	TRBJ1-2	CASREDNPLHYGYTF
TRBV4-1	TRBJ1-6	CASSQDGTGVFSPLHF
TRBV9	TRBJ2-1	CASSTGTSGYNEQFF
TRBV6-1	TRBJ1-1	CASRRLQNTEAFF
TRBV6-5	TRBJ1-1	CASSTDRGLSTEAFF
TRBV7-9	TRBJ2-3	CASSLLGGGLAVGTQYF
TRBV5-4	TRBJ1-1	CASSLVAGATEAFF
TRBV27	TRBJ1-5	CASSFAVDNQPQHF
TRBV7-9	TRBJ1-3	CASSPGSPSGNTIYF
TRBV5-4	TRBJ1-5	CASSHDTDQPQHF
TRBV4-1	TRBJ2-1	CASSQWTGRFSYNEQFF